This T cell receptor beta chain was profiled in a study of regulatory T cells in long-lasting Graves disease. The CDR3 loop spans 14 amino acids. The germline V gene encodes CDR1 MNHEY and CDR2 SVGEGT. V was clipped by 6 bases and J by 2 bases; unmatched bases: 7. The time point here: persistent/refractory GD, antithyroid drugs over 5 years with positive TRAb. The authors made the TCR library using RNA they extracted from PBMCs. CDR3-region Arm-PCR and iRepertoire HTBI primers produced the TCR beta libraries. A single record per CDR3 protein comes from TCRdb applying MiXCR to the multiplex PCR reads. The profile shows 700,000 or so distinct CDR3 sequences, 25% to 30% of them singletons. Study-level points and caveats: Those with persistent disease had in common more public clonotypes (approximately 2,500) than new patients (approximately 1,000). What was studied was peripheral blood only, and not thyroid tissue.

Turning to this clonotype: The antigen remains undetermined.

The rearrangement uses TRBV6-2 or TRBV6-3 and TRBJ2-7; 7 nucleotides line up with TRBD1. The clonotype comes from a female donor with Graves disease. The source material was peripheral blood mononuclear cells (PBMCs), sampled when the disease was refractory, from a patient treated with antithyroid drugs. The CDR3, as DNA: TGTGCCAGCAGCGGGACAGCCAGGACCTACGAGCAGTACTTC. Translation: CASSGTARTYEQYF.